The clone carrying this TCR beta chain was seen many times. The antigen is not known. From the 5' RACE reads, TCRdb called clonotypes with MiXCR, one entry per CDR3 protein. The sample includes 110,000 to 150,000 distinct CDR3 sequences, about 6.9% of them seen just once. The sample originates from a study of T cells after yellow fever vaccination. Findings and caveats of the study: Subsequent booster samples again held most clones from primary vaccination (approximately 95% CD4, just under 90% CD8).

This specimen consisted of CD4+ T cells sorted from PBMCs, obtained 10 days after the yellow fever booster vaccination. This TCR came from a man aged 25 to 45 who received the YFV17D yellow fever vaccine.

The CDR3 DNA reads TGTGCCAGCAGCGGGGGCCTTCATACCGTAGGAGAGACCCAGTACTTC. Translating it yields CASSGGLHTVGETQYF. V and J are TRBV7-9 and TRBJ2-5; TRBD1 might be the D (6 bases). CDR1 SEHNR and CDR2 FQNEAQ come from the germline V gene (reference sequence). The V end was cut by 5 bases, the J end by 4 bases, with 20 bases between. CDR3 size: 16 residues.